These 20 T cell receptor beta chains were all obtained from the same sample, sequenced in a study of blood T cell repertoires in COVID-19. Generated by immunoSEQ multiplex PCR, the TCRdb table keeps only in-frame clones and is missing some. The top ten hold roughly 5% of the sample, which has about 170,000 clones, just under 95% seen once. The sequencing sample was made of peripheral blood. These receptors were obtained from a woman aged 45-60 years with acute or convalescent COVID-19.

This sequence joins TRBV12-1 and TRBJ2-5; TRBD1, the D gene given by the table, was not confirmed from the DNA. TRBV12-1 is classified as a pseudogene. The CDR3 is 16 amino acids. CDR3 DNA: TGTGCCAGCAGCCGGAACAGACAAAAAAGCCAAGAGACCCAGTACTTC. This encodes CASSRNRQKSQETQYF.

Only a few counts were recorded for this clone. The chain carries TRBV6-5 and TRBJ1-2; maybe TRBD1 (5 bases). Germline CDR1 and CDR2: MNHEY and SVGAGI. Trimming shortened V by 1 base and J by 5 bases, and 14 bases separated the two germline ends. This CDR3 spans 15 amino acids. CDR3 coding DNA: TGTGCCAGCAGTTACTACGGAGGGGCAGGATATGGCTACACCTTC. It encodes CASSYYGGAGYGYTF.

J is TRBJ1-2 and V is TRBV2; no definite D call. CDR3 length: 14 residues. CDR1 and CDR2 from the germline V gene are SNHLY and FYNNEI. The germline V and J ends were trimmed by 5 bases and 5 bases, with 15 bases remaining between them. CDR3 amino acids: CASSIDVGLYGYTF. The CDR3 coding sequence is TGTGCCAGCAGTATTGACGTCGGACTTTATGGCTACACCTTC.

This clone has just one count. The chain combines TRBV19 with TRBJ2-1; 9 bases agree with TRBD1. The CDR3 length is 18 residues. Germline V gene data show CDR1 as LNHDA and CDR2 as SQIVND (reference sequence). The DNA of the CDR3 is TGTGCTCCCCATGAGGACAGGGGTGATTCCAGCTCCTACAATGAGCAGTTCTTC. Its protein product is CAPHEDRGDSSSYNEQFF.

The chain is built from TRBV11-2 and TRBJ1-1, with D possibly matching TRBD1 (5 bases). The V end lost 6 bases, the J end lost 7 bases, and 18 bases lay between the germline ends. Germline values: CDR1 SGHAT, CDR2 FQNNGV. The CDR3 totals 14 residues. CDR3 in amino acids: CASRRTREVNEAFF. The CDR3 DNA reads as TGTGCCAGCAGACGGACACGGGAGGTCAATGAAGCTTTCTTT.

V usage is TRBV6-5 and J usage is TRBJ1-4; D may be TRBD1 (6 bases). The CDR3 loop spans 14 amino acids. From germline, CDR1 is MNHEY and CDR2 SVGAGI. Trimming stripped 2 bases from V and 8 bases from J, with 12 bases between. CDR3 region: CASSYGGRGEKLFF. CDR3 sequence (DNA): TGTGCCAGCAGTTACGGGGGCAGGGGAGAAAAACTGTTTTTT.

The chain uses TRBV6-5 and TRBJ1-4; 10 bases match TRBD1. This CDR3 region has 15 residues. Germline trimming cut 4 bases from V and 7 bases from J; bases unmatched to any gene: 6. Per the germline V gene, CDR1 is MNHEY and CDR2 is SVGAGI. CDR3 nucleotides: TGTGCCAGCAGTTGGGACAGGGGAAGGGGTGAAAAACTGTTTTTT. It encodes CASSWDRGRGEKLFF.

The chain links TRBV5-1 to TRBJ2-7; D is possibly TRBD1 (6 bases). Germline-derived CDR1 and CDR2 are SGHRS and YFSETQ. This CDR3 is 13 amino acids long. Trimming cost V 10 bases and J 6 bases, with 20 bases left between them. CDR3 protein: CASRKLQGSEQYF. The CDR3 nucleotides are TGCGCCTCACGCAAGCTACAGGGCTCCGAGCAGTACTTC.

The J gene is TRBJ2-7, the V gene TRBV4-3, with a weak D call TRBD2 (5 bases). Germline V gives CDR1 LGHNA, CDR2 YSLEER. The CDR3 contains 13 residues. Between the trimmed V and J ends, which lost 0 bases and 3 bases, there was a span of 6 bases. In DNA form, the CDR3 reads TGCGCCAGCAGCCAAGAAGAGGGCTACGAGCAGTACTTC. Encoded protein: CASSQEEGYEQYF.

The CDR3 protein is CATSRVRTSGGNNEQFF. The DNA for the CDR3 is TGTGCCACCAGCAGAGTTCGGACTAGCGGGGGGAACAATGAGCAGTTCTTC. The gene calls are TRBV15 and TRBJ2-1; 14 nucleotides match TRBD2. Germline lookup yields CDR1 LNHNV and CDR2 YYDKDF (reference sequence). Trimming at V came to 1 base and at J to 5 bases, leaving 4 bases not matched to a gene. This CDR3 is built from 17 residues.

This chain connects TRBV11-2 to TRBJ1-5; unclear D gene. The CDR3 is made up of 12 amino acids. The germline V and J ends were trimmed by 5 bases and 0 bases, with 2 bases remaining between them. In germline, CDR1 is SGHAT, CDR2 FQNNGV. The CDR3 nucleotides read TGTGCCAGCAGCCATAGCAATCAGCCCCAGCATTTT. It is translated as CASSHSNQPQHF.

A few counts support this clone. The chain carries TRBV29-1 and TRBJ1-1; D perhaps matches TRBD1 (6 bases). V shed 3 bases and J shed 0 bases, with 8 bases lying between them. The CDR3 has 13 residues. Germline CDR1 is SQVTM and CDR2 is ANQGSEA. The CDR3 is CSVDTGLNTEAFF. The DNA of the CDR3 is TGCAGCGTTGATACAGGGCTGAACACTGAAGCTTTCTTT.

This chain links TRBV27 with TRBJ2-1; TRBD1 agrees at 7 bases. Germline V gene lookup returns CDR1 MNHEY and CDR2 SMNVEV (reference sequence). V was pared by 4 bases and J by 0 bases, with 6 bases of the junction left unmatched. There are 16 residues in the CDR3. CDR3 protein: CASSSTGESSYNEQFF. DNA for the CDR3: TGTGCCAGCAGTTCCACAGGGGAGAGCTCCTACAATGAGCAGTTCTTC.

The CDR3 DNA follows: TGTGCCAGCAGCCCAGGCGAACTAGCGGGGGCCAGGGAAGAGACCCAGTACTTC. It translates to CASSPGELAGAREETQYF. J is TRBJ2-5 and V is TRBV21-1; TRBD2, the D gene given by the table, was not confirmed from the DNA. TRBV21-1 is a pseudogene segment. CDR3 size: 18 residues.

The V gene is TRBV7-2, the J gene TRBJ2-1; perhaps TRBD2 as D (10 bases). Per germline, CDR1 SGHTA and CDR2 FQGNSA. The V and J ends lost 5 bases and 9 bases respectively, with 23 bases between them. CDR3 length equals 16 residues. CDR3 coding DNA: TGTGCCAGCAGCCCGGGGACAGGGACTAGCGTCGCTGAGCAGTTCTTC. It codes for CASSPGTGTSVAEQFF.

This rearrangement joins TRBV2 to TRBJ1-2, with 9 bases lining up with TRBD1. This CDR3 comprises 14 residues. Germline values: CDR1 SNHLY, CDR2 FYNNEI. V lost 8 bases, J lost 5 bases, and 9 bases stayed unmatched. The CDR3 sequence is CASGPTGGVYGYTF. Here the CDR3 DNA reads TGTGCCAGCGGACCAACAGGGGGCGTTTATGGCTACACCTTC. The full variable domain, rest sourced from reference TRBV2 and TRBJ1-2, is EPEVTQTPSHQVTQMGQEVILRCVPISNHLYFYWYRQILGQKVEFLVSFYNNEISEKSEIFDDQFSVERPDGSNFTLKIRSTKLEDSAMYFCASGPTGGVYGYTFGSGTRLTVV.

The chain has TRBV10-3 and TRBJ2-2, with D unresolved. The CDR3 has 12 residues. Germline V gene sequence: CDR1 ENHRY, CDR2 SYGVKD. Trimming left V 3 bases short and J 4 bases short, with 3 bases between. CDR3 coding DNA: TGTGCCATCAGTGACTCCACCGGGGAGCTGTTTTTT. It yields the protein CAISDSTGELFF.

This clone was seen just once. J is TRBJ2-1 and V is TRBV25-1; TRBD2 agrees at 10 bases. Germline values: CDR1 MGHDK, CDR2 SYGVNS. The CDR3 contains 16 residues. After removal of 4 bases from V and 7 bases from J, the junction contained 10 bases not matched to a gene. This chain's CDR3 is CASSAPSSGGGNEQFF. In nucleotides, the CDR3 is TGTGCCAGCAGTGCACCGTCTAGCGGGGGCGGAAATGAGCAGTTCTTC.

The V call is TRBV19, the J call TRBJ2-7; no clear D. The CDR3 consists of 13 residues. Germline V gene sequence: CDR1 LNHDA, CDR2 SQIVND (reference sequence). Trimming pared 0 bases from V and 2 bases from J, leaving 5 bases between. CDR3 amino acids: CASSIESTYEQYF. DNA for the CDR3: TGTGCCAGTAGTATAGAAAGCACCTACGAGCAGTACTTC. Supplemented by reference TRBV19 and TRBJ2-7, the full variable domain reads DGGITQSPKYLFRKEGQNVTLSCEQNLNHDAMYWYRQDPGQGLRLIYYSQIVNDFQKGDIAEGYSVSREKKESFPLTVTSAQKNPTAFYLCASSIESTYEQYFGPGTRLTVT.

This CDR3 reads CASSTGSTYEQYF. For the CDR3, the DNA is TGTGCCAGCAGTACCGGGTCAACCTACGAGCAGTACTTC. The rearrangement links TRBV27 to TRBJ2-7; unclear D gene. The CDR3 spans 13 residues. Per the germline V gene, CDR1 is MNHEY and CDR2 is SMNVEV (reference sequence). The V end lost 5 bases, the J end lost 2 bases, and 10 bases lay between the germline ends.